This T cell receptor beta chain was observed in a study of shared clonotypes between healthy human individuals. From CD4+ cells came CD45RA+ naive and CD45RA-negative memory subsets. The study's findings and limits: The generation probabilities recorded for non-shared clonotypes fell below those of clonotypes shared by all four donors. Larger estimated richness was generally recorded for naive subsets relative to memory subsets.

V trimming: 2 bases; J trimming: 8 bases; junction bases outside the gene matches: 11. This CDR3 contains 16 residues. CDR1 is SGDLS, CDR2 YYNGEE, per germline. Assay used: immunoSEQ multiplex PCR; TCRdb lists only in-frame clones, some missing. Of 2,500,000 or so clones listed, roughly 90% are singletons. This clone occurred a few times. The antigen is not known. The rearrangement joins TRBV9 to TRBJ1-4; TRBD1 agrees at 8 bases. The sequencing sample was made of naive CD4+ T cells from PBMCs. Documented subset: CD45RA+ positively selected. The clonotype originates from a man between 18 and 29 years old in good health. Some clones in this sample may be carry-over from other donors' samples. The CDR3, as DNA: TGTGCCAGCAGCGTTCAGGGGACAGGAGGAACAGAAAAACTGTTTTTT. Translating it yields CASSVQGTGGTEKLFF.